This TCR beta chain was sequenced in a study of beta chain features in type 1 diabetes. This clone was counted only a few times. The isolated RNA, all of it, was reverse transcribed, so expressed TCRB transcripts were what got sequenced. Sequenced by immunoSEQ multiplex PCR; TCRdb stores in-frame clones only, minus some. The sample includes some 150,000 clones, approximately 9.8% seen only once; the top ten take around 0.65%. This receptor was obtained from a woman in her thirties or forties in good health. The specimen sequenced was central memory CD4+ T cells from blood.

The chain's CDR3 is CASREDRGLREKLFF. The CDR3 DNA follows: TGTGCCAGCAGAGAGGACAGGGGGCTAAGAGAAAAACTGTTTTTT. V usage is TRBV6-6 and J usage is TRBJ1-4; TRBD1 agrees at 11 bases. CDR1 MNHNY and CDR2 SVGAGI come from the germline V gene (reference sequence). This CDR3 has 15 amino acids. The V segment lost 6 bases and the J segment 8 bases; nucleotides outside the gene matches: 8.